This T cell receptor (beta chain) was recorded in a study of blood T cell repertoires in COVID-19. Study overall: Whether acute or convalescent, the COVID-19 samples came from the United States, Italy and Spain. PBMCs, B-cell-depleted T cells, or T cells provided the cDNA or gDNA that made up the material.

This table comes from immunoSEQ multiplex PCR, and its TCRdb copy is limited to in-frame clones, with some not included. The sample lists 200,000 to 250,000 clones, approximately 85% occurring once. The CDR3 extends over 11 amino acids. Per the germline V gene, CDR1 is SNHLY and CDR2 is FYNNEI. The V end was cut by 6 bases, the J end by 7 bases, with 4 bases between. This receptor was taken from a man between 50 and 59 years old who had recovered from COVID-19. The sequencing input was peripheral blood. The chain recombines TRBV2 with TRBJ1-6; unclear D gene. CDR3 sequence reads: CASRENSPLHF. The DNA for the CDR3 is TGTGCCAGCAGGGAGAATTCACCCCTCCACTTT.